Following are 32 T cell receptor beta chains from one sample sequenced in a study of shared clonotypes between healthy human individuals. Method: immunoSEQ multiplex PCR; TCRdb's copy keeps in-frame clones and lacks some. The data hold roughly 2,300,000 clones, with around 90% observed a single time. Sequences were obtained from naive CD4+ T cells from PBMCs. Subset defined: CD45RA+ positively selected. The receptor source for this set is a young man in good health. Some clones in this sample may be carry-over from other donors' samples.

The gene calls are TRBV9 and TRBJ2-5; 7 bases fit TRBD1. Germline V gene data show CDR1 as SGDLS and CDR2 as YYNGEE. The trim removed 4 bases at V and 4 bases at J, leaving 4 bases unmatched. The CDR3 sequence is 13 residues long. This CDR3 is CASSFRTGETQYF. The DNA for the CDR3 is TGTGCCAGCAGCTTCCGGACAGGAGAGACCCAGTACTTC.

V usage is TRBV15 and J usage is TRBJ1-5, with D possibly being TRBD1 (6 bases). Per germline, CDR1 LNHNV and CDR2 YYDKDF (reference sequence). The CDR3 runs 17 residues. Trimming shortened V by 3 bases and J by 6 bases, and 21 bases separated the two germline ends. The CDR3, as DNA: TGTGCCACCAGCAGTGCCTTCCCGGGAGGAGGGGGTCAGCCCCAGCATTTT. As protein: CATSSAFPGGGGQPQHF.

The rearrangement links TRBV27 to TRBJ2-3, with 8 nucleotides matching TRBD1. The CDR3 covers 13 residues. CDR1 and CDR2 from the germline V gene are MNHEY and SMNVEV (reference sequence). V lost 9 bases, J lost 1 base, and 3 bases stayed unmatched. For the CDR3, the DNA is TGTGCCAGTCCGGGACAGGGCACAGATACGCAGTATTTT. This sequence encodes CASPGQGTDTQYF.

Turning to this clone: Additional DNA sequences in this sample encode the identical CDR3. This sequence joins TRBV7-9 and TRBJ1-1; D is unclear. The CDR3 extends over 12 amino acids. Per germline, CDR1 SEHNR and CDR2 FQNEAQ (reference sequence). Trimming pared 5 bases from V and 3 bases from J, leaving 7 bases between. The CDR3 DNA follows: TGTGCCAGCAGCCTCGGTTACACTGAAGCTTTCTTT. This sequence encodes CASSLGYTEAFF. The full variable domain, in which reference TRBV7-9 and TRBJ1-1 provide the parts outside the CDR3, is DTGVSQNPRHKITKRGQNVTFRCDPISEHNRLYWYRQTLGQGPEFLTYFQNEAQLEKSRLLSDRFSAERPKGSFSTLEIQRTEQGDSAMYLCASSLGYTEAFFGQGTRLTVV.

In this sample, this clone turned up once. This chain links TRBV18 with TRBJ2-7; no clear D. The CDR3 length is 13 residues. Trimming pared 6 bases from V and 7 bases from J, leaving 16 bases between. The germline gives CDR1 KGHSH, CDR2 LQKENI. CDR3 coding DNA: TGTGCCAGCTCGCCCGCTTCCAATGGAGAGCAGTACTTC. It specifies CASSPASNGEQYF.

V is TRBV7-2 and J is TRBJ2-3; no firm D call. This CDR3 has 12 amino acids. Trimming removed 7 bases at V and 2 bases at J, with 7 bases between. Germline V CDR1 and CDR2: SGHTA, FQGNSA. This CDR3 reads CASTKYTDTQYF. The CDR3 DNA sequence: TGTGCCAGCACCAAATACACAGATACGCAGTATTTT.

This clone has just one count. CDR3 amino acids: CASSTTGTGFSYEQYF. The DNA of the CDR3 is TGTGCCAGCAGTACGACCGGGACAGGGTTTTCCTACGAGCAGTACTTC. The J gene is TRBJ2-7, the V gene TRBV28, with 9 bases matching TRBD1. The CDR3 contains 16 residues. Germline CDR1 and CDR2: MDHEN and SYDVKM. After removal of 5 bases from V and 1 base from J, the junction contained 9 bases not matched to a gene.

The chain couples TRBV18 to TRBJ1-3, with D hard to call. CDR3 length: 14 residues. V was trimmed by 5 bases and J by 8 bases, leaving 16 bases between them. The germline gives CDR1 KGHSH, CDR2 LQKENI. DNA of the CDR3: TGTGCCAGCTCATTTCTCAGCGGGGTTGACACCATATATTTT. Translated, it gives CASSFLSGVDTIYF.

The CDR3 coding sequence is TGTGCCATCAGATCGACAGGGTCCCAGCTTTACGAGCAGTACTTC. Its protein is CAIRSTGSQLYEQYF. The chain couples TRBV10-3 to TRBJ2-7; TRBD1 matches at 7 bases. Trimming removed 6 bases from V and 4 bases from J; junction bases left unmatched: 12. CDR3 length: 15 residues. Germline V gives CDR1 ENHRY, CDR2 SYGVKD.

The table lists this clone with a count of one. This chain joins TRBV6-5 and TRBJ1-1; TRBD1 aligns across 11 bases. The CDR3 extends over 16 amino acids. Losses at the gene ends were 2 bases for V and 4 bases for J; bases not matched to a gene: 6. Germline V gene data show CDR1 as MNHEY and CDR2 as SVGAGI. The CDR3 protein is CASSYHLGQGATEAFF. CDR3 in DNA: TGTGCCAGCAGTTACCACCTAGGACAGGGGGCCACTGAAGCTTTCTTT.

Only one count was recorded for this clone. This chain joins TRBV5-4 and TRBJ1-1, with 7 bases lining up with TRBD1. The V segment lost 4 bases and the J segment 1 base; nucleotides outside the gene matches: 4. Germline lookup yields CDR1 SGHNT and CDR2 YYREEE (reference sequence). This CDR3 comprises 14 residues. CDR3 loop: CASSQGQRNTEAFF. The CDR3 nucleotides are TGTGCCAGCAGCCAGGGACAGCGGAACACTGAAGCTTTCTTT.

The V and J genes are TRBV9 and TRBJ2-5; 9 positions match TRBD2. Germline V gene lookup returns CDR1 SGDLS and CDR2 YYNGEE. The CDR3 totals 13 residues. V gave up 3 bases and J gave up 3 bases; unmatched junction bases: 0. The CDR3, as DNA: TGTGCCAGCAGCGCTAGCGGGAAAGAGACCCAGTACTTC. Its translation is CASSASGKETQYF.

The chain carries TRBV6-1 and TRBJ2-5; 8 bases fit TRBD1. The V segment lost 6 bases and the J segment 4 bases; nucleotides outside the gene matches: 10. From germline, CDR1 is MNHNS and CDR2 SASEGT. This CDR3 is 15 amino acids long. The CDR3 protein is CASRALRDRGETQYF. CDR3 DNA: TGTGCCAGCAGAGCTCTCCGAGACAGGGGAGAGACCCAGTACTTC.

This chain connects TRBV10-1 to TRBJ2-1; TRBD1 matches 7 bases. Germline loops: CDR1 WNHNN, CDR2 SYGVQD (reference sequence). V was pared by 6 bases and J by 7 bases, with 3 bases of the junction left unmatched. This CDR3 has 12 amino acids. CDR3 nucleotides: TGCGCCAGCAGGACAGGGCGGAATGAGCAGTTCTTC. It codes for CASRTGRNEQFF.

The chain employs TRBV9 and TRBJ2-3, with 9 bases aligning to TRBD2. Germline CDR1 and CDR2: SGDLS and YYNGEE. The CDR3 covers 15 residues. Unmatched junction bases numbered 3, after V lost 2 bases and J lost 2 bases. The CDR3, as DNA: TGTGCCAGCAGCGTCCCTAGCGGGGCCACAGATACGCAGTATTTT. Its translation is CASSVPSGATDTQYF.

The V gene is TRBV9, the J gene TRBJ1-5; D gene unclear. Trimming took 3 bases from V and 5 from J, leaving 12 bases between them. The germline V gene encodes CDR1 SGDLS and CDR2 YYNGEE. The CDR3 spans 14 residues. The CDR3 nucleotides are TGTGCCAGCAGCGCCTCGGGTCTTGATCAGCCCCAGCATTTT. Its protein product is CASSASGLDQPQHF.

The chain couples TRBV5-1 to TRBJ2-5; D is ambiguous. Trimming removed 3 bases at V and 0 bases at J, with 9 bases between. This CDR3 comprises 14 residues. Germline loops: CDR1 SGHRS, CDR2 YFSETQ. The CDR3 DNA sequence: TGCGCCAGCAGCTGGGGTTTTGACCAAGAGACCCAGTACTTC. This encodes CASSWGFDQETQYF.

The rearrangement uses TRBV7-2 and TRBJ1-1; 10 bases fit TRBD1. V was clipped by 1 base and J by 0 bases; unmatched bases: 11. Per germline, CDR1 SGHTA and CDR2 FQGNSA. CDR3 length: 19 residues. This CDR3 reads CASSLGGGDRGRLNTEAFF. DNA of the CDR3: TGTGCCAGCAGCTTAGGAGGTGGCGACAGGGGGCGACTGAACACTGAAGCTTTCTTT.

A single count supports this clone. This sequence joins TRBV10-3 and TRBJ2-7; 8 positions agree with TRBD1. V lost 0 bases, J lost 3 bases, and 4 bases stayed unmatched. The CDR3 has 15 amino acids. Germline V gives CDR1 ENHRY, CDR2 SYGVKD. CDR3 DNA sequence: TGTGCCATCAGTGAGTCGACAGGGGTGAGCTACGAGCAGTACTTC. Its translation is CAISESTGVSYEQYF.

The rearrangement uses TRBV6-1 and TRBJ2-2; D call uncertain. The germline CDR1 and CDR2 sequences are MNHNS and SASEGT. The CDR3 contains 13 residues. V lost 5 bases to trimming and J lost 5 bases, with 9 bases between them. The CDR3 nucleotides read TGTGCCAGCAGTACGCTCGCGACCGGGGAGCTGTTTTTT. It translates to CASSTLATGELFF.

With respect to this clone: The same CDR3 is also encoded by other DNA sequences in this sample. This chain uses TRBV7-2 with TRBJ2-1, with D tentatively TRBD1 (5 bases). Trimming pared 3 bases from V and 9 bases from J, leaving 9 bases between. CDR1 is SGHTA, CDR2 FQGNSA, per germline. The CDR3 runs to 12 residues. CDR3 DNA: TGTGCCAGCAGCTTTAGGGGTGGTGAGCAGTTCTTC. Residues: CASSFRGGEQFF.

The CDR3 spells CASSLPRAGASSYEQYF. The DNA of the CDR3 is TGCGCCAGCAGCTTGCCTAGGGCGGGAGCGAGCTCCTACGAGCAGTACTTC. V is TRBV5-1 and J is TRBJ2-7; 7 nucleotides align to TRBD2. The CDR3 consists of 17 residues. Trimming cost V 1 base and J 0 bases; bases outside gene matches: 10. Germline-derived CDR1 and CDR2 are SGHRS and YFSETQ. Full variable domain (rest looked up from reference TRBV5-1 and TRBJ2-7): KAGVTQTPRYLIKTRGQQVTLSCSPISGHRSVSWYQQTPGQGLQFLFEYFSETQRNKGNFPGRFSGRQFSNSRSEMNVSTLELGDSALYLCASSLPRAGASSYEQYFGPGTRLTVT.

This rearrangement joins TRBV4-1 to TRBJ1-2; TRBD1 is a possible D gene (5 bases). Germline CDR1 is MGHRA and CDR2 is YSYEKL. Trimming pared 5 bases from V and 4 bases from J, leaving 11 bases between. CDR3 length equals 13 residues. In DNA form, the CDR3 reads TGCGCCAGCAGCGTGGGACGGGGCTATGGCTACACCTTC. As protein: CASSVGRGYGYTF.

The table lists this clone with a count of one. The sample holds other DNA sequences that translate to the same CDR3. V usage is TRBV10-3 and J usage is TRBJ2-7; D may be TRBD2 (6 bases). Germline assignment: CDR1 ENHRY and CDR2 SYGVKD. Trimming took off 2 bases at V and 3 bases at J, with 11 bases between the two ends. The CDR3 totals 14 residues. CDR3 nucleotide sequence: TGTGCCATCAGTGAGGGGCTGGGAGGCTACGAGCAGTACTTC. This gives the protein CAISEGLGGYEQYF.

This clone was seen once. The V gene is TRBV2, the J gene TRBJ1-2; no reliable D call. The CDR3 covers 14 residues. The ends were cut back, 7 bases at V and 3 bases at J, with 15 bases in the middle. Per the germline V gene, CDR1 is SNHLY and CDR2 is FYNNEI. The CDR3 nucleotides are TGTGCCAGCATGTCTGTTTTAACAGACTATGGCTACACCTTC. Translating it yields CASMSVLTDYGYTF.

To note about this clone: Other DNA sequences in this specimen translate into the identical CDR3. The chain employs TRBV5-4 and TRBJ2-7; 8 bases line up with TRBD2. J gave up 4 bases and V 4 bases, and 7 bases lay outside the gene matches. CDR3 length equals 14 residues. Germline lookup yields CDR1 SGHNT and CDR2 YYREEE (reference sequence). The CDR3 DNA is TGTGCCAGCAGCAGGAGCGGGAGTTCGTACGAGCAGTACTTC. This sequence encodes CASSRSGSSYEQYF.

The CDR3 DNA reads TGTGCCAGCAGCACGGGGAGGAGGGGCGTAGTAGATACGCAGTATTTT. Translating gives CASSTGRRGVVDTQYF. The chain combines TRBV9 with TRBJ2-3; tentatively, D is TRBD2 (6 bases). This CDR3 region has 16 residues. Trimming shortened V by 4 bases and J by 5 bases, and 20 bases separated the two germline ends. Germline CDR1 and CDR2: SGDLS and YYNGEE.

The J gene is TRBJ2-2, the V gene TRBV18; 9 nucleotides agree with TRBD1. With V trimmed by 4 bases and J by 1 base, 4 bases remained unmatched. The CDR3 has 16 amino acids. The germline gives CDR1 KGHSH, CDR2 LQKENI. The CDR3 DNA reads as TGTGCCAGCTCACTTAGGACAGGGGTGAACACCGGGGAGCTGTTTTTT. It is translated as CASSLRTGVNTGELFF. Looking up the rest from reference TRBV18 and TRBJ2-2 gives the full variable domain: NAGVMQNPRHLVRRRGQEARLRCSPMKGHSHVYWYRQLPEEGLKFMVYLQKENIIDESGMPKERFSAEFPKEGPSILRIQQVVRGDSAAYFCASSLRTGVNTGELFFGEGSRLTVL.

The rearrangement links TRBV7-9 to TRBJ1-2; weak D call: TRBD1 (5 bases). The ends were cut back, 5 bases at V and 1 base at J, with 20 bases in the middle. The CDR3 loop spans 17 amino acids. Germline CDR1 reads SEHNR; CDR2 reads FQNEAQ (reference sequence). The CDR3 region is CASSGRGVFAFNYGYTF. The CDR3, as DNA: TGTGCCAGCAGCGGGAGAGGGGTTTTTGCATTTAACTATGGCTACACCTTC.

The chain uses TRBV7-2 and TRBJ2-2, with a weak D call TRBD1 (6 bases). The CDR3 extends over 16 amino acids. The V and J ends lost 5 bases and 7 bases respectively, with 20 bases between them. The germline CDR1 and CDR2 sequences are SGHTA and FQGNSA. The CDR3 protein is CASSPGQSPWGGELFF. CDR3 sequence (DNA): TGTGCCAGCAGCCCCGGACAGTCCCCATGGGGCGGGGAGCTGTTTTTT. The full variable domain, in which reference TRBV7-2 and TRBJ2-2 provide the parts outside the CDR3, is GAGVSQSPSNKVTEKGKDVELRCDPISGHTALYWYRQSLGQGLEFLIYFQGNSAPDKSGLPSDRFSAERTGGSVSTLTIQRTQQEDSAVYLCASSPGQSPWGGELFFGEGSRLTVL.

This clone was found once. The CDR3 sequence: CASRQNRDNHQETQYF. The DNA of the CDR3 is TGTGCCAGCAGACAAAATCGGGACAATCACCAAGAGACCCAGTACTTC. The V gene is TRBV11-1, the J gene TRBJ2-5; D may be TRBD1 (6 bases). This CDR3 has 16 amino acids. V lost 6 bases, J lost 0 bases, and 17 bases lay in between. Per germline, CDR1 SGHAT and CDR2 FQDESV (reference sequence).

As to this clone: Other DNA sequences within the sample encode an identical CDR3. The CDR3 DNA reads as TGCGCCAGCAGGACCGGTTCTGGAAACACCATATATTTT. This translates into CASRTGSGNTIYF. This chain joins TRBV5-1 and TRBJ1-3; D remains unclear. V was shortened by 5 bases and J by 1 base, with 7 bases between the two germline ends. Germline assignment: CDR1 SGHRS and CDR2 YFSETQ. The CDR3 consists of 13 residues.